This TCR beta chain was obtained from a study of control samples from healthy donors and cancer patients. The assay was immunoSEQ multiplex PCR, and TCRdb's table has in-frame clones only and misses some. The table shows about 250,000 clones, with around 80% occurring only once. This CDR3 has 16 amino acids. V dropped 6 bases and J dropped 3; count of bases not matched to a gene: 8. CDR1 is SGHRS, CDR2 YFSETQ, per germline. This chain uses TRBV5-1 with TRBJ2-5, with 13 bases matching TRBD2. Sequencing input: PBMCs. The clonotype was recovered from a woman aged 55-69 years with lung cancer. The CDR3 DNA follows: TGCGCCAGCAACCTGGGACTAGCGGGGTATGAAGAGACCCAGTACTTC. Translation: CASNLGLAGYEETQYF. The complete variable domain, with remaining parts taken from reference TRBV5-1 and TRBJ2-5, reads KAGVTQTPRYLIKTRGQQVTLSCSPISGHRSVSWYQQTPGQGLQFLFEYFSETQRNKGNFPGRFSGRQFSNSRSEMNVSTLELGDSALYLCASNLGLAGYEETQYFGPGTRLLVL.